This T cell receptor beta chain is from a study of response to subunit inactivated influenza vaccine. Via MiXCR, TCRdb re-called the RT-PCR reads, giving one row per CDR3 protein. Seen here are 650,000 to 800,000 distinct CDR3 sequences, about 18% observed once, and the top ten hold approximately 11%. The CDR3 consists of 15 residues. Deletions cut 3 bases from V and 6 bases from J, with 18 bases between. The source was PBMCs from blood, collected roughly 5 days after vaccination. The genes are TRBV12-3 or TRBV12-4 and TRBJ2-7; possibly TRBD1 or TRBD2 for D (5 bases each). This sequence was found in a man aged 50 to 60 who received an inactivated influenza vaccine. CDR3 DNA: TGTGCCAGCAGTTTTCCGGGACGGGGATTCGTCGAGCAGTACTTC. It translates to CASSFPGRGFVEQYF.